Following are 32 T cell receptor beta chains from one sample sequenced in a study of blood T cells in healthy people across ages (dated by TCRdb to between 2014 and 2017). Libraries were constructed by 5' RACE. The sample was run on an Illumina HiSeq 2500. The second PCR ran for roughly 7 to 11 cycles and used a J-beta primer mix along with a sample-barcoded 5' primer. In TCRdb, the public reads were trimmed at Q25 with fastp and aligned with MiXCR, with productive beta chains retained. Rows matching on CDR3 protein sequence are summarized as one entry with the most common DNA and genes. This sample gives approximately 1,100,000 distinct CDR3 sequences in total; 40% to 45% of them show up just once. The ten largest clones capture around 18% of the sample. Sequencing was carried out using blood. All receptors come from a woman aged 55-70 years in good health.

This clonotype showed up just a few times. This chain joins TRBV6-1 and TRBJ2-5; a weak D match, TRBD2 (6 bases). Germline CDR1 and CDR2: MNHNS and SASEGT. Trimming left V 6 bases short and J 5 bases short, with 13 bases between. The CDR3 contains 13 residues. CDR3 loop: CASSGGPEETQYF. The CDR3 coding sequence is TGTGCCAGCAGCGGAGGGCCGGAGGAGACCCAGTACTTC.

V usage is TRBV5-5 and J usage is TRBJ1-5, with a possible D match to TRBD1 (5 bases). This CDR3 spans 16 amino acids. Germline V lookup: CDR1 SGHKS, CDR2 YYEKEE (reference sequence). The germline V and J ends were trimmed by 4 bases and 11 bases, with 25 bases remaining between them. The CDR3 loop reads CASSRGIGPGLLTQHF. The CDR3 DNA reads TGTGCCAGCAGCAGGGGCATCGGCCCAGGATTGTTGACCCAGCATTTT. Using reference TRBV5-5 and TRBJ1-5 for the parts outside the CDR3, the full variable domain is DAGVTQSPTHLIKTRGQQVTLRCSPISGHKSVSWYQQVLGQGPQFIFQYYEKEERGRGNFPDRFSARQFPNYSSELNVNALLLGDSALYLCASSRGIGPGLLTQHFGDGTRLSIL.

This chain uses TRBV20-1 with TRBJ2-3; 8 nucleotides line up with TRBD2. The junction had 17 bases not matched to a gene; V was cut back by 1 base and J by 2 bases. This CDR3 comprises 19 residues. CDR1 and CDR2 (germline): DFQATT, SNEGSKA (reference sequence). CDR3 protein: CSARGLAGLGPTDTDTQYF. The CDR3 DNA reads TGCAGTGCTAGAGGGCTAGCGGGTTTAGGGCCTACAGACACAGATACGCAGTATTTT.

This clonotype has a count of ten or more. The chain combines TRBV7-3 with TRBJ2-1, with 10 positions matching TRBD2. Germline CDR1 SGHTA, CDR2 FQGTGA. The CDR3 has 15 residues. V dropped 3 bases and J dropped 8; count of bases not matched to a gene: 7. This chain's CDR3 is CASSFTSGNGHEQFF. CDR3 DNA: TGTGCCAGCAGCTTCACTAGCGGGAATGGTCATGAGCAGTTCTTC.

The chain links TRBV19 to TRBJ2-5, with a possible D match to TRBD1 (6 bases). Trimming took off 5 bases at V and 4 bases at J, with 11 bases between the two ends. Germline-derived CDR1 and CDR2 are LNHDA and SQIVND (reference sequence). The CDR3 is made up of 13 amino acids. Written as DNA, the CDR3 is TGTGCCAGTAGTGTAACAGGGACAGAGACCCAGTACTTC. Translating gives CASSVTGTETQYF.

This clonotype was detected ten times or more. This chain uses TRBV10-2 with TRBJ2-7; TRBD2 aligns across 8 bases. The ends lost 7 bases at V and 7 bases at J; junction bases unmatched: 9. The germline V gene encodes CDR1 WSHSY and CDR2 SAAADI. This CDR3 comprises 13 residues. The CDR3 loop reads CASTSGPAVEQYF. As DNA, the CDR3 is TGCGCCAGCACTAGCGGGCCCGCTGTAGAGCAGTACTTC.

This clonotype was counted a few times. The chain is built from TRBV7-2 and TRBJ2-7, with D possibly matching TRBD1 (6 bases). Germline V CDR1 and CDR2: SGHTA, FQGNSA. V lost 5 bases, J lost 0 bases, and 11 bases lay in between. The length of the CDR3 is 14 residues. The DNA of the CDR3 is TGTGCCAGCAGCCAACAGGGCCTCTCCTACGAGCAGTACTTC. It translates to CASSQQGLSYEQYF.

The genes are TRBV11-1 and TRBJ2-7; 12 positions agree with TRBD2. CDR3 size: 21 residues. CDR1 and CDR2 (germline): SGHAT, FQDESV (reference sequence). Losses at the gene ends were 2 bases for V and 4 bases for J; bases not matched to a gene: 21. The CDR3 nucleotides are TGTGCCAGCAGCTTATCCCACGCGACTAGCGGGAGTGGGGAAAACTTATACGAGCAGTACTTC. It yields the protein CASSLSHATSGSGENLYEQYF.

CDR3 DNA sequence: TGTGCCAGCAGGAAATTGGGACTAGCGGGCTACAATGAGCAGTTCTTC. It specifies CASRKLGLAGYNEQFF. The gene calls are TRBV12-3 or TRBV12-4 and TRBJ2-1; 12 positions match TRBD2. Trimming cost V 6 bases and J 3 bases; bases outside gene matches: 6. CDR3 length: 16 residues.

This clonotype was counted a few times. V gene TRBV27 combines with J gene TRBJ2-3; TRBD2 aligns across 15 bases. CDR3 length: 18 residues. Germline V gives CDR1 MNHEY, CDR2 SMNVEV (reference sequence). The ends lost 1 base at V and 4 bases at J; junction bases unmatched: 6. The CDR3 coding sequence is TGTGCCAGCAGTTTATTCCTCGGACTAGCGGGAGGGTCAGATACGCAGTATTTT. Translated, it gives CASSLFLGLAGGSDTQYF.

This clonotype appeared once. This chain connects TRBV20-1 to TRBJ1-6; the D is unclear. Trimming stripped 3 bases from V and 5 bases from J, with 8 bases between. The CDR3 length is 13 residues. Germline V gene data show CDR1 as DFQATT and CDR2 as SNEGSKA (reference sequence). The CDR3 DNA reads TGCAGTGCTAGGGACCAGGATAATTCACCCCTCCACTTT. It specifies CSARDQDNSPLHF.

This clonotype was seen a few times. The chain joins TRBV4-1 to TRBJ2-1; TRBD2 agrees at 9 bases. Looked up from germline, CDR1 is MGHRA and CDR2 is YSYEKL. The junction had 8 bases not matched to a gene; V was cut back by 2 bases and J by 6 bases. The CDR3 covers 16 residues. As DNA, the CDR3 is TGCGCCAGCAGCCAATACGGGCTAGCGGGACCCAATGAGCAGTTCTTC. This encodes CASSQYGLAGPNEQFF.

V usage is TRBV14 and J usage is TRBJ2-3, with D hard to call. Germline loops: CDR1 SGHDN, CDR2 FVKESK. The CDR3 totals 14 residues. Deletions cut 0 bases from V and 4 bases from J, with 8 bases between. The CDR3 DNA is TGTGCCAGCAGCCAAGAACGCGTGCCAGATACGCAGTATTTT. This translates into CASSQERVPDTQYF.

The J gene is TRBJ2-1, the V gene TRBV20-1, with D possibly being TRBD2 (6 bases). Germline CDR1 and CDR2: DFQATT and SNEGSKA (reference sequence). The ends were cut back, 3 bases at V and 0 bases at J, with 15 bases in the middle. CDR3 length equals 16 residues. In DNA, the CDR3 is TGCAGTGCTAGCGTCGCTAGCGCCCTCTCCTACAATGAGCAGTTCTTC. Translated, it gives CSASVASALSYNEQFF.

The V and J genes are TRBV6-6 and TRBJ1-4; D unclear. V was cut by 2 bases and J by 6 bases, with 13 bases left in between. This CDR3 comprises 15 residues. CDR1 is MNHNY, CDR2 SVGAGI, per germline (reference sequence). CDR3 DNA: TGTGCCAGCAGTTACGGGAGGGCACTTGATGAAAAACTGTTTTTT. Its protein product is CASSYGRALDEKLFF.

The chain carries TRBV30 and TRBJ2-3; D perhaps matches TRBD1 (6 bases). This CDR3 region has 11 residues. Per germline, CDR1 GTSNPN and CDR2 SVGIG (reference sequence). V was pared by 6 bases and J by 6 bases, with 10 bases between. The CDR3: CACLRGDTQYF. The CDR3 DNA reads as TGTGCCTGCCTAAGGGGGGATACGCAGTATTTT.

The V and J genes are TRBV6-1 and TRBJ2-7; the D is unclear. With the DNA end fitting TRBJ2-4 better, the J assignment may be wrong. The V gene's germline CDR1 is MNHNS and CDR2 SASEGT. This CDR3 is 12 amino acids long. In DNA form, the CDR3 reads TGTGCCAGCAGTGAAGCGAGGAACATTCAGTACTTC. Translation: CASSEARNIQYF.

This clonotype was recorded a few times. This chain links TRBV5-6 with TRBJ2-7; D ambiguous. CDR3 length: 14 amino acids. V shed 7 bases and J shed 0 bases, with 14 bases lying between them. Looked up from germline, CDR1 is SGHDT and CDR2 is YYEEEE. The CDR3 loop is CASGRTYLSYEQYF. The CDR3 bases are TGTGCCAGCGGCCGTACTTACCTCTCCTACGAGCAGTACTTC. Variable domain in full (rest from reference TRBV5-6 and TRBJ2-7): DAGVTQSPTHLIKTRGQQVTLRCSPKSGHDTVSWYQQALGQGPQFIFQYYEEEERQRGNFPDRFSGHQFPNYSSELNVNALLLGDSALYLCASGRTYLSYEQYFGPGTRLTVT.

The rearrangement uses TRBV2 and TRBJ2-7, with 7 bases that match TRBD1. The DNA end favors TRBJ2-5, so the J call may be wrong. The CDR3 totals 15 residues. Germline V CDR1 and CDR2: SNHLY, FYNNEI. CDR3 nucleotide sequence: TGTGCCAGCAGTAAACGGACAGGAATGCAAGAGACCCAGTACTTC. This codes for CASSKRTGMQETQYF.

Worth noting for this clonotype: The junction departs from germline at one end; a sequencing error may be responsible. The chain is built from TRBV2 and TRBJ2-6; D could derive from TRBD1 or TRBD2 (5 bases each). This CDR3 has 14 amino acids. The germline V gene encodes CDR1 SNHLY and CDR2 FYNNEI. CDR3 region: CASSGGAGANVPTF. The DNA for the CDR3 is TGTGCCAGCAGTGGAGGGGCTGGGGCCAACGTCCCGACTTTC.

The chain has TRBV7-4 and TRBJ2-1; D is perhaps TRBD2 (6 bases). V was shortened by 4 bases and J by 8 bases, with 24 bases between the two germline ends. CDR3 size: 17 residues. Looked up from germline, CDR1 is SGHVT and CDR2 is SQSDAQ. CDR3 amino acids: CASSWGTDLGLYHEQFF. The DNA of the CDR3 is TGTGCCAGCAGCTGGGGGACCGACCTGGGACTTTACCATGAGCAGTTCTTC.

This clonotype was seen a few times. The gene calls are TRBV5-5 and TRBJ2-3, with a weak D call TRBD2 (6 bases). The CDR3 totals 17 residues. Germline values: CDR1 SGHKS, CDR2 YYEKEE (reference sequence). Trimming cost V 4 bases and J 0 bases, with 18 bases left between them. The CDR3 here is CASSARGGVPSTDTQYF. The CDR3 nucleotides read TGTGCCAGCAGCGCTCGGGGCGGGGTCCCTAGCACAGATACGCAGTATTTT.

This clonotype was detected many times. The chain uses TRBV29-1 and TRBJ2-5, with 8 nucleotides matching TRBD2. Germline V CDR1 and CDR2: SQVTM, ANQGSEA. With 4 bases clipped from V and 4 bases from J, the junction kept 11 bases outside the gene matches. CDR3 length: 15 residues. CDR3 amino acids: CSVVVSLAVRETQYF. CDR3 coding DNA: TGCAGCGTTGTAGTCTCACTAGCGGTGAGAGAGACCCAGTACTTC.

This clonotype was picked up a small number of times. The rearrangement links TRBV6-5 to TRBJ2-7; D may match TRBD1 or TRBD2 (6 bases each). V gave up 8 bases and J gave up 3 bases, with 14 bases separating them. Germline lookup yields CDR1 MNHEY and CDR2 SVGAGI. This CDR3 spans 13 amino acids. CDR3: CASSGVRGYEQYF. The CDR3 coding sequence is TGTGCCAGCTCGGGGGTCAGGGGCTACGAGCAGTACTTC.

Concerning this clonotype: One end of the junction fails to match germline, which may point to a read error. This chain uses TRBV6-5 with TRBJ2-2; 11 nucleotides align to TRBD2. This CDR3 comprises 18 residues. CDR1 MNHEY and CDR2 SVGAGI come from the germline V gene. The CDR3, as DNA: TGTGCCAGCAGTTACAGATTACTAGCGGGAGAGGACACCGGGGTGCTGTTTTTT. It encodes CASSYRLLAGEDTGVLFF.

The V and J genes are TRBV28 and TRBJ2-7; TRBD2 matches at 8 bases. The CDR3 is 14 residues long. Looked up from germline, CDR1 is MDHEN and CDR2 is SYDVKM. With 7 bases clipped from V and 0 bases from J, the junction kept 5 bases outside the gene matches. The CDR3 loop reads CASIPGLGSYEQYF. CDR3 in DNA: TGTGCCAGCATCCCGGGACTAGGCTCCTACGAGCAGTACTTC.

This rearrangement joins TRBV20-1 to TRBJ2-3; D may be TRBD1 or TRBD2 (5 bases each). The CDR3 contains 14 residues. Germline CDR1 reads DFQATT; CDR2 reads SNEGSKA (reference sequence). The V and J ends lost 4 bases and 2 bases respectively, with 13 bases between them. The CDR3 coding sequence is TGCAGTGCTATTACGGGGCGGAACACAGATACGCAGTATTTT. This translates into CSAITGRNTDTQYF.

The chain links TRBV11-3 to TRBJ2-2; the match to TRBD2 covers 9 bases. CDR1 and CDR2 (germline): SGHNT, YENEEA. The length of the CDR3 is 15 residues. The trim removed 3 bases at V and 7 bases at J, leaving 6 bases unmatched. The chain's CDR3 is CASSFASGMVGELFF. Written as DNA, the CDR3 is TGTGCCAGCAGCTTCGCTAGCGGGATGGTCGGGGAGCTGTTTTTT.

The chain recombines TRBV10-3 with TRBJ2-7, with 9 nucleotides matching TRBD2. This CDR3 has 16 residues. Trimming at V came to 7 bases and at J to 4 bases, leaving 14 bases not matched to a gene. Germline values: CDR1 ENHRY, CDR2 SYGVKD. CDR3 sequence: CAITLERREGNYEQYF. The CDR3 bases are TGTGCCATCACCCTGGAGAGGCGGGAGGGGAATTACGAGCAGTACTTC.

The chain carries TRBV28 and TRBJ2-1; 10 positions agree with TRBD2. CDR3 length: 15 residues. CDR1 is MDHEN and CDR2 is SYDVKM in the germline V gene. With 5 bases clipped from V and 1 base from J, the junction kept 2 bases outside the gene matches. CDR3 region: CASSTAGGSYNEQFF. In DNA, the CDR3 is TGTGCCAGCAGTACAGCGGGAGGGTCCTACAATGAGCAGTTCTTC.

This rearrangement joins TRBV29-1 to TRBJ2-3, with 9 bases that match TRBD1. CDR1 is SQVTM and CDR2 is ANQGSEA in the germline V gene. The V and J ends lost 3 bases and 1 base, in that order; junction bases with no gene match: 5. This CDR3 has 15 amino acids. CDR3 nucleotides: TGCAGCGTTGATCTGGGGGACAGGGGCACAGATACGCAGTATTTT. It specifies CSVDLGDRGTDTQYF.

The CDR3 spells CSARARAGANVLTF. CDR3 sequence (DNA): TGCAGTGCTAGAGCGCGAGCTGGGGCCAACGTCCTGACTTTC. V gene TRBV20-1 combines with J gene TRBJ2-6; no reliable D call. Per the germline V gene, CDR1 is DFQATT and CDR2 is SNEGSKA (reference sequence). V shed 1 base and J shed 2 bases, with 6 bases lying between them. This CDR3 is built from 14 residues.